The next 32 T cell receptor beta chains were all read from a single sample in a study of blood T cell repertoires in COVID-19. Data came from immunoSEQ multiplex PCR; TCRdb stores just in-frame clones and leaves some out. The repertoire holds 35,000 to 45,000 clones, with about 87% as singletons. Sequencing was carried out using peripheral blood. The receptors were gathered from a human donor in a cohort sampled during active COVID-19.

Here the CDR3 DNA reads TGTGCCAGCCGAGGGACAGGGTGGGAGACCCAGTACTTC. This encodes CASRGTGWETQYF. The chain recombines TRBV6-5 with TRBJ2-5, with 9 bases that match TRBD1. CDR3 size: 13 residues. CDR1 is MNHEY, CDR2 SVGAGI, per germline. The V gene end was trimmed by 8 bases and the J gene end by 5 bases; junction bases not matched to a gene: 6.

V and J are TRBV5-1 and TRBJ2-5; TRBD1 agrees at 7 bases. CDR3 length equals 14 residues. Trimming at V came to 4 bases and at J to 5 bases, leaving 8 bases not matched to a gene. Germline lookup yields CDR1 SGHRS and CDR2 YFSETQ. CDR3: CASSLQGPLETQYF. The CDR3 coding sequence is TGCGCCAGCAGCCTACAGGGGCCGTTGGAGACCCAGTACTTC.

This chain uses TRBV18 with TRBJ2-2; D is uncertain. The CDR3 is 13 residues long. Germline V gene data show CDR1 as KGHSH and CDR2 as LQKENI. V lost 6 bases and J 7 bases, leaving 12 bases between the germline ends. CDR3 protein: CASSSQFGGELFF. In DNA form, the CDR3 reads TGTGCCAGCTCGTCACAGTTCGGCGGGGAGCTGTTTTTT.

The chain couples TRBV15 to TRBJ1-5; D is unresolved. From germline, CDR1 is LNHNV and CDR2 YYDKDF (reference sequence). V was cut by 3 bases and J by 1 base, with 13 bases left in between. CDR3 length equals 16 residues. The CDR3: CATSSLEGASNQPQHF. Written as DNA, the CDR3 is TGTGCCACCAGCAGTCTTGAGGGAGCGAGCAATCAGCCCCAGCATTTT.

This clone was seen a handful of times. The chain uses TRBV5-8 and TRBJ1-2; TRBD1 matches at 10 bases. This CDR3 is built from 13 residues. J was trimmed by 8 bases and V by 3 bases; bases with no gene match: 4. Germline V lookup: CDR1 SGHTS, CDR2 YDEGEE. CDR3 sequence: CASSWGQGKGYTF. In nucleotides, the CDR3 is TGTGCCAGCAGCTGGGGACAGGGGAAAGGCTACACCTTC.

V gene TRBV6-6 combines with J gene TRBJ2-7; the D is unclear. The germline V gene has CDR1 MNHNY and CDR2 SVGAGI (reference sequence). V was pared by 6 bases and J by 3 bases, with 18 bases between. CDR3 size: 15 residues. The DNA for the CDR3 is TGTGCCAGCAGCTACAGTAGGCCGGCGGTCTACGAGCAGTACTTC. Its translation: CASSYSRPAVYEQYF.

This chain links TRBV6-5 with TRBJ1-5, with D possibly matching TRBD1 (5 bases). CDR1 and CDR2 from the germline V gene are MNHEY and SVGAGI. V lost 6 bases to trimming and J lost 2 bases, with 11 bases between them. This CDR3 spans 14 amino acids. The CDR3 loop reads CASRKGQGNQPQHF. The CDR3 DNA sequence: TGTGCCAGCAGGAAAGGACAAGGCAATCAGCCCCAGCATTTT.

The V gene is TRBV5-4, the J gene TRBJ2-1; 16 bases map to TRBD2. The CDR3 is 16 residues long. The germline V gene encodes CDR1 SGHNT and CDR2 YYREEE (reference sequence). With 4 bases clipped from V and 8 bases from J, the junction kept 6 bases outside the gene matches. This CDR3 is CASSPGLAGGNDEQFF. The CDR3 bases are TGTGCCAGCAGCCCGGGACTAGCGGGGGGGAACGATGAGCAGTTCTTC. Full variable domain (outside the CDR3, taken from reference TRBV5-4 and TRBJ2-1): ETGVTQSPTHLIKTRGQQVTLRCSSQSGHNTVSWYQQALGQGPQFIFQYYREEENGRGNFPPRFSGLQFPNYSSELNVNALELDDSALYLCASSPGLAGGNDEQFFGPGTRLTVL.

The chain links TRBV4-2 to TRBJ2-1; the match to TRBD2 covers 7 bases. The CDR3 runs to 16 residues. The germline V gene has CDR1 LGHNA and CDR2 YNFKEQ. V lost 0 bases to trimming and J lost 2 bases; unmatched junction nucleotides: 4. The chain's CDR3 is CASSQDRTSAYNEQFF. The DNA for the CDR3 is TGTGCCAGCAGCCAAGATCGGACTAGTGCCTACAATGAGCAGTTCTTC.

The chain recombines TRBV6-5 with TRBJ1-3; TRBD1 might be the D (6 bases). Germline lookup yields CDR1 MNHEY and CDR2 SVGAGI. The CDR3 has 12 amino acids. Trimming removed 11 bases from V and 1 base from J, with 9 bases in between. CDR3 amino acids: CAAQGSGNTIYF. CDR3 bases: TGTGCCGCACAGGGTTCTGGAAACACCATATATTTT.

This clone occurred once. V and J are TRBV7-3 and TRBJ1-1; no definite D call. From germline, CDR1 is SGHTA and CDR2 FQGTGA. With 0 bases removed from V and 1 base from J, the gap between germline ends came to 6 bases. This CDR3 contains 14 residues. The CDR3, as DNA: TGTGCCAGCAGCTTAACTCCATCGAACACTGAAGCTTTCTTT. Its translation: CASSLTPSNTEAFF.

The chain is built from TRBV3-1 (or the pseudogene TRBV3-2) and TRBJ2-7, with D tentatively TRBD2 (6 bases). Trimming pared 5 bases from V and 2 bases from J, leaving 13 bases between. This CDR3 is built from 14 residues. CDR1 is LGHDT and CDR2 is YNNKEL in the germline V gene (reference sequence). CDR3 DNA sequence: TGTGCCAGCAGCGGAAGTAGCGGTCCCTACGAGCAGTACTTC. Translating gives CASSGSSGPYEQYF.

The chain recombines TRBV4-1 with TRBJ1-3, with TRBD1 as a possible D gene (5 bases). The V end lost 6 bases, the J end lost 4 bases, and 10 bases lay between the germline ends. CDR1 is MGHRA, CDR2 YSYEKL, per germline. This CDR3 comprises 13 residues. The DNA of the CDR3 is TGCGCCAGCAGGGGGACTCTGGGAAACACCATATATTTT. Residues: CASRGTLGNTIYF.

The chain is built from TRBV5-1 and TRBJ2-2; perhaps TRBD2 as D (5 bases). Germline values: CDR1 SGHRS, CDR2 YFSETQ. The CDR3 sequence is 15 residues long. V lost 1 base and J 5 bases, leaving 12 bases between the germline ends. In nucleotides, the CDR3 is TGCGCCAGCAGCTTGATGACCTCGGGAACCGGGGAGCTGTTTTTT. This sequence encodes CASSLMTSGTGELFF.

V usage is TRBV29-1 and J usage is TRBJ1-2; perhaps TRBD1 as D (6 bases). Germline-derived CDR1 and CDR2 are SQVTM and ANQGSEA. This CDR3 is built from 14 residues. Trimming removed 6 bases from V and 1 base from J, with 15 bases in between. CDR3 bases: TGCAGCGTGGCTAAACTACAGGGTAACTATGGCTACACCTTC. Translation: CSVAKLQGNYGYTF.

The genes are TRBV18 and TRBJ1-4; no definite D call. V dropped 1 base and J dropped 0 bases, with 6 bases sitting between them. This CDR3 is 15 amino acids long. From germline, CDR1 is KGHSH and CDR2 LQKENI. CDR3 DNA: TGTGCCAGCTCACCACGGGCTGCAACTAATGAAAAACTGTTTTTT. Amino acid sequence: CASSPRAATNEKLFF.

This chain links TRBV18 with TRBJ2-3; TRBD2 agrees at 9 bases. CDR3 length equals 15 residues. V gave up 3 bases and J gave up 2 bases; unmatched junction bases: 3. Germline lookup yields CDR1 KGHSH and CDR2 LQKENI. Here the CDR3 reads CASSPASGVTDTQYF. The CDR3 nucleotides are TGTGCCAGCTCACCTGCTAGCGGGGTCACAGATACGCAGTATTTT.

This rearrangement joins TRBV14 to TRBJ2-5; D is perhaps TRBD2 (5 bases). V lost 4 bases and J 4 bases, leaving 16 bases between the germline ends. CDR3 length: 15 residues. The V gene's germline CDR1 is SGHDN and CDR2 FVKESK. CDR3 bases: TGTGCCAGCAGCCTTAAACTAGGCTTACTAGAGACCCAGTACTTC. It is translated as CASSLKLGLLETQYF.

V gene TRBV6-6 combines with J gene TRBJ2-1, with D maybe TRBD2 (6 bases). V lost 6 bases and J 9 bases, leaving 18 bases between the germline ends. The CDR3 extends over 14 amino acids. Germline V gene sequence: CDR1 MNHNY, CDR2 SVGAGI (reference sequence). CDR3: CASSARTGVSEQFF. The CDR3 region has the DNA TGTGCCAGCAGCGCCCGGACGGGGGTGAGTGAGCAGTTCTTC.

The chain uses TRBV30 and TRBJ1-5, with unresolved D. Trimming pared 0 bases from V and 3 bases from J, leaving 9 bases between. The CDR3 sequence is 14 residues long. Germline V gene data show CDR1 as GTSNPN and CDR2 as SVGIG (reference sequence). This CDR3 is CAWSVQSFNQPQHF. The CDR3 DNA follows: TGTGCCTGGAGTGTACAAAGTTTCAATCAGCCCCAGCATTTT. Full variable domain (outside the CDR3, taken from reference TRBV30 and TRBJ1-5): SQTIHQWPATLVQPVGSPLSLECTVEGTSNPNLYWYRQAAGRGLQLLFYSVGIGQISSEVPQNLSASRPQDRQFILSSKKLLLSDSGFYLCAWSVQSFNQPQHFGDGTRLSIL.

Only one count was recorded for this clone. This sequence joins TRBV6-5 and TRBJ2-1; tentative D call: TRBD2 (5 bases). Per the germline V gene, CDR1 is MNHEY and CDR2 is SVGAGI. Trimming took 8 bases from V and 1 from J, leaving 15 bases between them. This CDR3 is built from 15 residues. CDR3 DNA: TGTGCCAGCTCTCCAGCGGCTGGGTCCTACAATGAGCAGTTCTTC. It yields the protein CASSPAAGSYNEQFF.

The table lists this clone with a count of one. This chain joins TRBV7-3 and TRBJ2-1; 14 bases line up with TRBD2. V shed 5 bases and J 6 bases; nucleotides not matched to a gene: 15. Germline-derived CDR1 and CDR2 are SGHTA and FQGTGA. The CDR3 spans 19 residues. The CDR3 DNA follows: TGTGCCAGCAGCCCGAGAGTGGGGACTAGCGGGGGCAGGGGCAATGAGCAGTTCTTC. Translation: CASSPRVGTSGGRGNEQFF.

This clone was detected a few times. CDR3 nucleotides: TGTGCCAGCAGCTTCCGCAGGGAATGGAACGAGCAGTACTTC. Its translation: CASSFRREWNEQYF. V gene TRBV11-2 combines with J gene TRBJ2-7; tentative D call: TRBD1 (5 bases). The CDR3 has 14 residues. Deletions cut 3 bases from V and 5 bases from J, with 14 bases between. The germline V gene has CDR1 SGHAT and CDR2 FQNNGV.

The chain has TRBV6-5 and TRBJ1-1, with a possible D match to TRBD1 (5 bases). Trimming took 4 bases from V and 7 from J, leaving 10 bases between them. Germline V CDR1 and CDR2: MNHEY, SVGAGI. The CDR3 runs 12 residues. The CDR3 DNA sequence: TGTGCCAGCAGTTGGGGGAGGAGTGAAGCTTTCTTT. Its protein product is CASSWGRSEAFF.

J is TRBJ2-7 and V is TRBV5-1, with TRBD2 identical over 13 bases. Germline V gene sequence: CDR1 SGHRS, CDR2 YFSETQ. Losses at the gene ends were 3 bases for V and 0 bases for J; bases not matched to a gene: 15. The CDR3 is 20 amino acids. The CDR3 spells CASSSSFGRLAGGISYEQYF. In DNA, the CDR3 is TGCGCCAGCAGCTCCTCATTTGGTAGACTAGCGGGGGGCATCTCCTACGAGCAGTACTTC. The whole variable domain, remainder taken from reference TRBV5-1 and TRBJ2-7, is KAGVTQTPRYLIKTRGQQVTLSCSPISGHRSVSWYQQTPGQGLQFLFEYFSETQRNKGNFPGRFSGRQFSNSRSEMNVSTLELGDSALYLCASSSSFGRLAGGISYEQYFGPGTRLTVT.

This chain connects TRBV27 to TRBJ2-2; 10 nucleotides align to TRBD2. The junction had 10 bases not matched to a gene; V was cut back by 6 bases and J by 6 bases. Germline V gene lookup returns CDR1 MNHEY and CDR2 SMNVEV (reference sequence). The CDR3 totals 16 residues. The CDR3 DNA reads TGTGCCAGCAGACGACTAGCGGGTGCCCACGCCGGGGAGCTGTTTTTT. Amino acid sequence: CASRRLAGAHAGELFF.

The V and J genes are TRBV6-6 and TRBJ2-1, with D perhaps matching TRBD2 (6 bases). V was pared by 2 bases and J by 7 bases, with 15 bases between. Germline V gene lookup returns CDR1 MNHNY and CDR2 SVGAGI (reference sequence). This CDR3 has 15 amino acids. In DNA, the CDR3 is TGTGCCAGCAGTTACGCCGGGACTCCGACGAATGAGCAGTTCTTC. Translating gives CASSYAGTPTNEQFF.

V is TRBV5-1 and J is TRBJ2-7; TRBD2 is a possible D gene (6 bases). The ends were cut back, 1 base at V and 4 bases at J, with 12 bases in the middle. Germline loops: CDR1 SGHRS, CDR2 YFSETQ. The CDR3 totals 14 residues. CDR3 DNA: TGCGCCAGCAGCTTGCGGCGGGGCTCGTACGAGCAGTACTTC. Its translation is CASSLRRGSYEQYF.

In DNA, the CDR3 is TGCAGCGCATACAGGGGGAAGGGCTACACCTTC. It translates to CSAYRGKGYTF. The chain uses TRBV29-1 and TRBJ1-2, with TRBD1 matching 8 bases. The ends lost 7 bases at V and 8 bases at J; junction bases unmatched: 6. Per the germline V gene, CDR1 is SQVTM and CDR2 is ANQGSEA. The CDR3 extends over 11 amino acids.

The rearrangement links TRBV6-2 or TRBV6-3 to TRBJ1-1; possible D gene TRBD1, 6 bases. Germline V CDR1 and CDR2: MNHEY, SVGEGT. V was clipped by 6 bases and J by 0 bases, with 14 bases between them. CDR3 length: 15 amino acids. The CDR3 here is CASSSRGGMNTEAFF. The DNA for the CDR3 is TGTGCCAGCAGCTCACGCGGGGGCATGAACACTGAAGCTTTCTTT.

The CDR3 reads CASSSRGTGGNPYEQYF. In nucleotides, the CDR3 is TGTGCCAGCAGCTCGCGGGGGACAGGGGGCAACCCCTACGAGCAGTACTTC. The V and J genes are TRBV7-8 and TRBJ2-7; 12 nucleotides align to TRBD1. The CDR3 loop spans 17 amino acids. Trimming took 4 bases from V and 2 from J; bases not matched to a gene: 9. Per the germline V gene, CDR1 is SGHVS and CDR2 is FQNEAQ.

The chain combines TRBV11-2 with TRBJ2-7; TRBD1 might be the D (6 bases). The V end lost 6 bases, the J end lost 6 bases, and 27 bases lay between the germline ends. Germline V gene lookup returns CDR1 SGHAT and CDR2 FQNNGV. The CDR3 consists of 17 residues. CDR3: CASSLRFGGRVPSEQYF. The CDR3 DNA reads TGTGCCAGCAGTTTAAGGTTTGGGGGCAGGGTCCCCTCCGAGCAGTACTTC.